This T cell receptor beta chain was recorded in a study of shared clonotypes between healthy human individuals. Study-level findings and limits: Clonotypes not shared had lower generation probabilities than those common to all four donors.

V lost 5 bases and J 4 bases, leaving 15 bases between the germline ends. The CDR3 extends over 14 amino acids. Germline V CDR1 and CDR2: KGHSH, LQKENI. Every immunoSEQ plate was one replicate of a subset's evenly spread DNA. Produced via immunoSEQ multiplex PCR; TCRdb's table is partial and in-frame only. Among fewer than 700,000 clones, around 96% were seen once, and the ten largest hold about 0.11%. A word on this clone: Its specificity is unknown.

Naive CD8 cells lacked CD45RO, underwent positive selection for CCR7 and left out terminally differentiated effector memory CD45RA+ cells. The chain has TRBV18 and TRBJ2-7; D possibly corresponds to TRBD2 (6 bases). Sample: naive CD8+ T cells sorted from blood. The receptor was isolated from a woman younger than 45 in good health. The chain's CDR3 is CASSNGGPKYEQYF. DNA for the CDR3: TGTGCCAGCTCAAATGGAGGGCCGAAATACGAGCAGTACTTC.